Below are 21 T cell receptor beta chains sequenced from a single sample in a study of blood T cell repertoires in COVID-19. TCRdb's table, derived via immunoSEQ multiplex PCR, lists solely in-frame clones and lacks some. The sample records around 500,000 clones, 70% to 90% being singletons. The sample consisted of peripheral blood. These receptors were taken from a human donor in a cohort sampled during active COVID-19.

The chain is built from TRBV29-1 and TRBJ1-4; 7 nucleotides align to TRBD1. The V gene end was trimmed by 8 bases and the J gene end by 2 bases; junction bases not matched to a gene: 5. Germline loops: CDR1 SQVTM, CDR2 ANQGSEA. The CDR3 runs to 13 residues. The CDR3 protein is CSCPGQTNEKLFF. The CDR3 DNA follows: TGCAGCTGCCCGGGACAGACTAATGAAAAACTGTTTTTT.

The rearrangement uses TRBV30 and TRBJ2-1; D unresolved. CDR1 GTSNPN and CDR2 SVGIG come from the germline V gene (reference sequence). CDR3 size: 13 residues. This CDR3 reads CALEISSYNEQFF. The CDR3 DNA reads as TGTGCTTTGGAGATTTCGTCCTACAATGAGCAGTTCTTC.

This rearrangement joins TRBV28 to TRBJ1-2; D may be TRBD1 (6 bases). Germline-derived CDR1 and CDR2 are MDHEN and SYDVKM. The V end was cut by 4 bases, the J end by 4 bases, with 16 bases between. This CDR3 has 15 amino acids. CDR3 sequence (DNA): TGTGCCAGCAGTTGGCAGGGGCGTGCGGGCTATGGCTACACCTTC. It encodes CASSWQGRAGYGYTF.

This clone was found many times. The CDR3 here is CAISESEPTGTQYF. The CDR3 nucleotides read TGTGCCATCAGTGAGTCGGAACCAACGGGGACCCAGTACTTC. The rearrangement uses TRBV10-3 and TRBJ2-5; D unresolved. The CDR3 has 14 amino acids. Deletions cut 0 bases from V and 7 bases from J, with 12 bases between. The germline V gene has CDR1 ENHRY and CDR2 SYGVKD.

The V gene is TRBV4-3, the J gene TRBJ2-7; D is undetermined. This CDR3 comprises 13 residues. Germline CDR1 LGHNA, CDR2 YSLEER. Trimming shortened V by 1 base and J by 2 bases, and 6 bases separated the two germline ends. CDR3 sequence: CASSQVRAYEQYF. The CDR3 nucleotides read TGCGCCAGCAGCCAAGTTCGTGCCTACGAGCAGTACTTC.

Only one count was recorded for this clone. The chain carries TRBV5-5 and TRBJ1-1, with 12 nucleotides matching TRBD1. Per the germline V gene, CDR1 is SGHKS and CDR2 is YYEKEE (reference sequence). V lost 3 bases to trimming and J lost 5 bases; unmatched junction nucleotides: 8. The CDR3 runs 16 residues. The CDR3 region has the DNA TGTGCCAGCAGCTATGCCCCGGGACAGGGGGCGACTGAAGCTTTCTTT. Amino acid sequence: CASSYAPGQGATEAFF.

The V call is TRBV7-9, the J call TRBJ2-1; 12 bases are a match to TRBD2. Germline assignment: CDR1 SEHNR and CDR2 FQNEAQ (reference sequence). The CDR3 is 19 amino acids. The J segment lost 0 bases and the V segment lost 4 bases, leaving 10 bases of the junction unmatched. CDR3 nucleotides: TGTGCCAGCAGCTCACCGGGACTAGCGGGTCTAGGCTCCTACAATGAGCAGTTCTTC. Residues: CASSSPGLAGLGSYNEQFF.

J is TRBJ1-4 and V is TRBV7-9; possibly TRBD1 for D (5 bases). V lost 1 base to trimming and J lost 11 bases, with 14 bases between them. CDR1 SEHNR and CDR2 FQNEAQ come from the germline V gene (reference sequence). The CDR3 runs 14 residues. CDR3 sequence: CASSLGGDVDKLFF. In nucleotides, the CDR3 is TGTGCCAGCAGCTTAGGGGGGGACGTGGATAAACTGTTTTTT.

This clone has more than one count but fewer than ten. The chain couples TRBV18 to TRBJ2-1, with 8 bases identical to TRBD2. Germline V gene sequence: CDR1 KGHSH, CDR2 LQKENI. V was pared by 4 bases and J by 8 bases, with 7 bases of the junction left unmatched. This CDR3 has 14 residues. The CDR3 region is CASSRTSITDEQFF. CDR3 DNA: TGTGCCAGCTCACGGACTAGCATCACGGATGAGCAGTTCTTC.

This clone was observed a single time. The gene calls are TRBV3-1 (or the pseudogene TRBV3-2) and TRBJ2-5; no definite D call. This CDR3 region has 16 residues. Germline CDR1 and CDR2: LGHDT and YNNKEL (reference sequence). The V end lost 0 bases, the J end lost 4 bases, and 15 bases lay between the germline ends. The CDR3 sequence: CASSQERRSRGETQYF. The CDR3 coding sequence is TGTGCCAGCAGCCAAGAAAGACGGTCGCGAGGAGAGACCCAGTACTTC.

The chain has TRBV7-9 and TRBJ2-1; TRBD2 is a possible D gene (5 bases). Germline assignment: CDR1 SEHNR and CDR2 FQNEAQ (reference sequence). Trimming removed 0 bases at V and 10 bases at J, with 16 bases between. The CDR3 consists of 15 residues. The CDR3 DNA follows: TGTGCCAGCAGCTTAGCAAGGTTAGGATGGGAGGAGCAGTTCTTC. This codes for CASSLARLGWEEQFF.

This rearrangement joins TRBV5-1 to TRBJ1-1, with D possibly being TRBD1 (6 bases). The CDR3 covers 15 residues. V lost 0 bases to trimming and J lost 2 bases, with 11 bases between them. Germline CDR1 is SGHRS and CDR2 is YFSETQ. CDR3 sequence (DNA): TGCGCCAGCAGCTTGGCTAACAGGGTTAACACTGAAGCTTTCTTT. It encodes CASSLANRVNTEAFF.

The CDR3 spells CASSFRGSLSGANVLTF. In nucleotides, the CDR3 is TGTGCCAGCAGCTTCAGGGGGTCGCTCTCTGGGGCCAACGTCCTGACTTTC. The rearrangement uses TRBV28 and TRBJ2-6; 7 bases align to TRBD1. The CDR3 covers 17 residues. The ends lost 6 bases at V and 0 bases at J; junction bases unmatched: 8. CDR1 is MDHEN and CDR2 is SYDVKM in the germline V gene. Full variable domain (outside the CDR3, taken from reference TRBV28 and TRBJ2-6): DVKVTQSSRYLVKRTGEKVFLECVQDMDHENMFWYRQDPGLGLRLIYFSYDVKMKEKGDIPEGYSVSREKKERFSLILESASTNQTSMYLCASSFRGSLSGANVLTFGAGSRLTVL.

This clone has a handful of counts. The rearrangement uses TRBV5-4 and TRBJ1-1; 8 bases agree with TRBD1. CDR1 is SGHNT and CDR2 is YYREEE in the germline V gene (reference sequence). The length of the CDR3 is 15 residues. V trimming: 4 bases; J trimming: 4 bases; junction bases outside the gene matches: 9. The CDR3 bases are TGTGCCAGCAGCACAGACAGGGGAGTTAGCACTGAAGCTTTCTTT. This encodes CASSTDRGVSTEAFF.

This chain links TRBV30 with TRBJ2-7, with D maybe TRBD1 (6 bases). Trimming removed 0 bases from V and 7 bases from J, with 13 bases in between. CDR3 length: 13 amino acids. Germline CDR1 GTSNPN, CDR2 SVGIG (reference sequence). The CDR3 loop reads CAWSVNRDVEQYF. CDR3 in DNA: TGTGCCTGGAGTGTCAACAGGGACGTGGAGCAGTACTTC. Using reference TRBV30 and TRBJ2-7 for the parts outside the CDR3, the full variable domain is SQTIHQWPATLVQPVGSPLSLECTVEGTSNPNLYWYRQAAGRGLQLLFYSVGIGQISSEVPQNLSASRPQDRQFILSSKKLLLSDSGFYLCAWSVNRDVEQYFGPGTRLTVT.

The gene calls are TRBV4-2 and TRBJ1-1, with D maybe TRBD1 (6 bases). Germline V gives CDR1 LGHNA, CDR2 YNFKEQ. Trimming left V 5 bases short and J 2 bases short, with 15 bases between. The length of the CDR3 is 15 residues. The CDR3 loop reads CASSVRAGANTEAFF. CDR3 DNA sequence: TGTGCCAGCAGCGTACGCGCAGGGGCAAACACTGAAGCTTTCTTT.

Only one count was recorded for this clone. The rearrangement joins TRBV3-1 (or the pseudogene TRBV3-2) to TRBJ2-1, with D tentatively TRBD2 (5 bases). Trimming removed 7 bases at V and 5 bases at J, with 9 bases between. Germline values: CDR1 LGHDT, CDR2 YNNKEL (reference sequence). This CDR3 is built from 12 residues. CDR3 region: CASTHGNNEQFF. The DNA for the CDR3 is TGTGCCAGCACCCACGGGAACAATGAGCAGTTCTTC.

This clone was seen once. The rearrangement joins TRBV6-2 or TRBV6-3 to TRBJ2-7; perhaps TRBD2 as D (7 bases). V was clipped by 2 bases and J by 0 bases, with 11 bases between them. The CDR3 loop spans 15 amino acids. Germline V lookup: CDR1 MNHEY, CDR2 SVGEGT. CDR3 region: CASSYGGAGSYEQYF. CDR3 bases: TGTGCCAGCAGTTACGGGGGGGCAGGCTCCTACGAGCAGTACTTC.

V and J are TRBV5-1 and TRBJ2-3; the match to TRBD2 covers 11 bases. V gave up 2 bases and J gave up 4 bases; unmatched junction bases: 6. Germline V gives CDR1 SGHRS, CDR2 YFSETQ. The CDR3 contains 16 residues. This CDR3 is CASSLLAGDVADTQYF. The CDR3 bases are TGCGCCAGCAGCTTACTAGCGGGAGACGTTGCAGATACGCAGTATTTT.

The V call is TRBV3-1 (or the pseudogene TRBV3-2), the J call TRBJ2-5; TRBD2 matches at 13 bases. There are 16 residues in the CDR3. Unmatched junction bases numbered 6, after V lost 4 bases and J lost 4 bases. CDR1 and CDR2 from the germline V gene are LGHDT and YNNKEL (reference sequence). CDR3 amino acids: CASSPGLAGESETQYF. Here the CDR3 DNA reads TGTGCCAGCAGCCCAGGACTAGCGGGAGAATCAGAGACCCAGTACTTC.

This chain's CDR3 is CASSQGRYTGELFF. In DNA, the CDR3 is TGTGCCAGCAGCCAAGGGCGGTACACCGGGGAGCTGTTTTTT. The J gene is TRBJ2-2, the V gene TRBV14; D unclear. The length of the CDR3 is 14 residues. Trimming cost V 1 base and J 3 bases, with 6 bases left between them. CDR1 and CDR2 (germline): SGHDN, FVKESK. Full variable domain (outside the CDR3, taken from reference TRBV14 and TRBJ2-2): EAGVTQFPSHSVIEKGQTVTLRCDPISGHDNLYWYRRVMGKEIKFLLHFVKESKQDESGMPNNRFLAERTGGTYSTLKVQPAELEDSGVYFCASSQGRYTGELFFGEGSRLTVL.